One sample yielded the 3 T cell receptor beta chains listed below, sequenced in a study of cytomegalovirus exposure and HLA in healthy donors. The repertoire was sequenced with immunoSEQ multiplex PCR; TCRdb's copy has only in-frame clones and lacks some. The data contain under 65,000 clones, roughly 90% of them singletons. What was sequenced was PBMCs. All receptors derive from a woman younger than 35 in good health and CMV-seropositive.

The rearrangement joins TRBV30 to TRBJ1-2, with D uncertain. Germline V lookup: CDR1 GTSNPN, CDR2 SVGIG (reference sequence). The CDR3 is 14 amino acids. The ends were cut back, 2 bases at V and 6 bases at J, with 16 bases in the middle. CDR3 loop: CAWSTTGLGNGYTF. As DNA, the CDR3 is TGTGCCTGGAGTACCACCGGGCTCGGGAATGGCTACACCTTC.

The rearrangement joins TRBV6-1 to TRBJ1-6, with 7 bases lining up with TRBD1. The germline V gene has CDR1 MNHNS and CDR2 SASEGT. The CDR3 covers 16 residues. J lost 13 bases, V lost 2 bases, and 14 bases had no gene match. This CDR3 is CASSELTGQGGPPLHF. In DNA, the CDR3 is TGTGCCAGCAGTGAATTGACGGGGCAGGGGGGCCCCCCCCTCCACTTT.

This CDR3 is CASSATGGNTIYF. The CDR3 DNA is TGCGCCAGCAGCGCTACCGGTGGAAACACCATATATTTT. The chain has TRBV5-1 and TRBJ1-3; the D is unclear. Deletions cut 4 bases from V and 3 bases from J, with 8 bases between. The CDR3 runs 13 residues. CDR1 SGHRS and CDR2 YFSETQ come from the germline V gene.